This T cell receptor (beta chain) was profiled in a study of blood T cell repertoires in COVID-19. Study-level background: Italy, Spain and the United States were the sources of the convalescent and acute COVID-19 samples. The analysed material was cDNA or gDNA that came from T cells, B-cell-depleted T cells, or PBMCs.

The germline CDR1 and CDR2 sequences are SGHDN and FVKESK. CDR3 length equals 13 residues. The V end lost 3 bases, the J end lost 7 bases, and 12 bases lay between the germline ends. Original handling: By means of reference gene primer amplification, nucleated cell counts were estimated. TCRdb's copy holds only in-frame clones and misses some; the assay was immunoSEQ multiplex PCR. That table gives V, J and clone size, and the DNA gave D and trimming. The sample yields approximately 190,000 clones, roughly 84% seen once. The sequenced material came from peripheral blood. V usage is TRBV14 and J usage is TRBJ2-5, with unresolved D. The TCR comes from a woman aged 40 to 49 who had recovered from COVID-19. CDR3 bases: TGTGCCAGCAGCCAGGCCCTTTTAAGGACCCAGTACTTC. It is translated as CASSQALLRTQYF.